This T cell receptor (beta chain) originates from a study of blood T cell repertoires in COVID-19. As for the study in general: Specimens from acute and convalescent COVID-19 originated in the United States, Italy and Spain. In each case, the material was cDNA or gDNA derived from T cells, B-cell-depleted T cells, or PBMCs.

Original data processing: Estimation of nucleated cell counts relied on the amplification of reference gene primers. Profiled with immunoSEQ multiplex PCR; TCRdb holds only in-frame clones, not every one. The DNA gave D and trimming, while V, J and clone size come from that table. The sample has roughly 90,000 clones, about four fifths seen once. There are 14 residues in the CDR3. Germline loops: CDR1 GTSNPN, CDR2 SVGIG (reference sequence). V lost 2 bases and J lost 2, with 11 bases in between. The gene calls are TRBV30 and TRBJ2-3, with D possibly TRBD1 on 6 matching bases. This receptor was obtained from a woman aged 70-85 years with acute or convalescent COVID-19. Sequenced material: peripheral blood. The DNA for the CDR3 is TGTGCCTGGAGTCTTACAGGGATCACAGATACGCAGTATTTT. This gives the protein CAWSLTGITDTQYF.